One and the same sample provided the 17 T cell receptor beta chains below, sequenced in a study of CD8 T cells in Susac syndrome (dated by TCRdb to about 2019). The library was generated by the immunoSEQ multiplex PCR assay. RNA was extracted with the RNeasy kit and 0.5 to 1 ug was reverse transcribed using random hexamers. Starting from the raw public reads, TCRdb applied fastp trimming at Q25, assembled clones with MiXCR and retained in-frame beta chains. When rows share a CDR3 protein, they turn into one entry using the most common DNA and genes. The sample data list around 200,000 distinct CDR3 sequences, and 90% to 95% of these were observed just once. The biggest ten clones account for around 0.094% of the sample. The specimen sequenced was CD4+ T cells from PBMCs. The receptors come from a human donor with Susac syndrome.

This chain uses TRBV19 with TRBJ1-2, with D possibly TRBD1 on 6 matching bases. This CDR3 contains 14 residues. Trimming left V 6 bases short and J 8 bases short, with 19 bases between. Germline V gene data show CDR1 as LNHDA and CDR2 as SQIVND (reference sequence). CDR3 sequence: CASSVDRTIRGYTF. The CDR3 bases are TGTGCCAGTAGCGTCGACAGGACTATAAGGGGCTACACCTTC.

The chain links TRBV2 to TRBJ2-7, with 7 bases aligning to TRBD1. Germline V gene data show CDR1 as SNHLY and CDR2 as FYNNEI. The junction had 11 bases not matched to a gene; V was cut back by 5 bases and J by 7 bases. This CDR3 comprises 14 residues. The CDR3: CASSLTGPGGEQYF. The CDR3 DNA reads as TGTGCCAGCAGTCTGACAGGGCCGGGCGGGGAGCAGTACTTC.

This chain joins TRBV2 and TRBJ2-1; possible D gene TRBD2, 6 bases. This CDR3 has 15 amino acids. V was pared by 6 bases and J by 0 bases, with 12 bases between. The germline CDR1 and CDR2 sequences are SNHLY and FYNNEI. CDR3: CASSGGPPSYNEQFF. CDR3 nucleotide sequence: TGTGCCAGCAGCGGGGGTCCTCCCTCCTACAATGAGCAGTTCTTC.

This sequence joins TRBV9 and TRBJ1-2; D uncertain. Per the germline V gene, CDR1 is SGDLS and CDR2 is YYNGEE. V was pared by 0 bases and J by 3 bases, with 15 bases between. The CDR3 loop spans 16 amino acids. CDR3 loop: CASSVAPGRTHYGYTF. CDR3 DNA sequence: TGTGCCAGCAGCGTAGCCCCCGGACGGACCCACTATGGCTACACCTTC. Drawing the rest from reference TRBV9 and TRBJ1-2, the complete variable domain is DSGVTQTPKHLITATGQRVTLRCSPRSGDLSVYWYQQSLDQGLQFLIQYYNGEERAKGNILERFSAQQFPDLHSELNLSSLELGDSALYFCASSVAPGRTHYGYTFGSGTRLTVV.

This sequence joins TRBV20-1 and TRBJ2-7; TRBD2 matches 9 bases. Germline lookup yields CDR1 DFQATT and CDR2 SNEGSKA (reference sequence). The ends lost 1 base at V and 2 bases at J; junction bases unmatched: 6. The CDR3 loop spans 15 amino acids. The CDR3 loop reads CSARVPAGGAYEQYF. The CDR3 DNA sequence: TGCAGTGCTAGAGTGCCAGCGGGGGGTGCCTACGAGCAGTACTTC.

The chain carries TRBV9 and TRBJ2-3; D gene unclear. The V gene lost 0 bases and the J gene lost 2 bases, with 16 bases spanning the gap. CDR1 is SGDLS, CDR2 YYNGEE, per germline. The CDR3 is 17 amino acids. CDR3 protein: CASSVDGYPWATDTQYF. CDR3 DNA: TGTGCCAGCAGCGTAGACGGCTACCCCTGGGCCACAGATACGCAGTATTTT.

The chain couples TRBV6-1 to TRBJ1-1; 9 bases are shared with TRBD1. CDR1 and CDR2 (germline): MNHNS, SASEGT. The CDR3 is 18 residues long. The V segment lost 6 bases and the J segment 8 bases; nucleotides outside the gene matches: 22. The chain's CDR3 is CASSSGSGTGTSGWEAFF. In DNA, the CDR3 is TGTGCCAGCAGCTCGGGAAGCGGGACAGGGACCTCAGGTTGGGAAGCTTTCTTT.

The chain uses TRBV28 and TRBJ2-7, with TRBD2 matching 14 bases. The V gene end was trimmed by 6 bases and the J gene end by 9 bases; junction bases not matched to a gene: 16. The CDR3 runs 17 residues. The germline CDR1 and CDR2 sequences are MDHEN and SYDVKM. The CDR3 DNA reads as TGTGCCAGCAGGACTAGGGGGACTAGCGGGAGTACCGTGGGGCAGTACTTC. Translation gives CASRTRGTSGSTVGQYF.

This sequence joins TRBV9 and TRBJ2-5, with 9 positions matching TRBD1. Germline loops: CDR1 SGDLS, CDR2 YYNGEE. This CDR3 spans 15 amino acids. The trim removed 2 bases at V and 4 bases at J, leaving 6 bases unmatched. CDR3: CASSVLTGGVETQYF. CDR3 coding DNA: TGTGCCAGCAGCGTCCTAACAGGGGGCGTAGAGACCCAGTACTTC. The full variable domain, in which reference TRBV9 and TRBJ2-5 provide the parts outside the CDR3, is DSGVTQTPKHLITATGQRVTLRCSPRSGDLSVYWYQQSLDQGLQFLIQYYNGEERAKGNILERFSAQQFPDLHSELNLSSLELGDSALYFCASSVLTGGVETQYFGPGTRLLVL.

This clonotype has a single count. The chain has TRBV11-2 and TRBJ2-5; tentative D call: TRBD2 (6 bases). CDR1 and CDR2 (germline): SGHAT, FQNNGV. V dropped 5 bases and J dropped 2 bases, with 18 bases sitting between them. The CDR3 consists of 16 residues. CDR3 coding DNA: TGTGCCAGCAGCCCCAACCGGGGGTCTGGTCAAGAGACCCAGTACTTC. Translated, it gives CASSPNRGSGQETQYF.

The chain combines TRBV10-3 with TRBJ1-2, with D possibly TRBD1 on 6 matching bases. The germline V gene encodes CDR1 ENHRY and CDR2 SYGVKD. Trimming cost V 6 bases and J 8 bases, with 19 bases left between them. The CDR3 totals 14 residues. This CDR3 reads CAIRGTNQVEGYTF. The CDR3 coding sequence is TGTGCCATCAGGGGGACAAATCAGGTGGAGGGCTACACCTTC.

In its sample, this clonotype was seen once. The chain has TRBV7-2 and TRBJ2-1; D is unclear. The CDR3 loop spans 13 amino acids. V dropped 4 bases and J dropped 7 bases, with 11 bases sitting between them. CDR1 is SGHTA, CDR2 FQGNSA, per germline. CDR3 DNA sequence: TGTGCCAGCAGCTCCCGAGAGCGAAATGAGCAGTTCTTC. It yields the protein CASSSRERNEQFF.

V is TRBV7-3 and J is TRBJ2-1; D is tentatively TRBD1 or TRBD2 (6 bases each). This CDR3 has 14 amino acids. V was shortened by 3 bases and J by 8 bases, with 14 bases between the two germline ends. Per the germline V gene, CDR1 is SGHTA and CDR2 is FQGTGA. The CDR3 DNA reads TGTGCCAGCAGCTTGAGGGGGGTGTTGGATGAGCAGTTCTTC. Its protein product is CASSLRGVLDEQFF.

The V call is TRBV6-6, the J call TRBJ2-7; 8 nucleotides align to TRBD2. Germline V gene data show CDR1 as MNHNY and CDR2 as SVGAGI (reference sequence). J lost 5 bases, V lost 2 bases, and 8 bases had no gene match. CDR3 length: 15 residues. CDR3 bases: TGTGCCAGCAGTTACCTGCTAGCGGGTCTTCACGAGCAGTACTTC. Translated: CASSYLLAGLHEQYF.

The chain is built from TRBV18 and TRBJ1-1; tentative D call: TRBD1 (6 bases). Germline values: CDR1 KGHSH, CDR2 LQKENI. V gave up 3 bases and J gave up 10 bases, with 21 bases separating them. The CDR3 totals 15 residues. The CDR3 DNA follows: TGTGCCAGCTCACCCACCTTATGGGGGGGCCTAGCAGCTTTCTTT. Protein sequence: CASSPTLWGGLAAFF.

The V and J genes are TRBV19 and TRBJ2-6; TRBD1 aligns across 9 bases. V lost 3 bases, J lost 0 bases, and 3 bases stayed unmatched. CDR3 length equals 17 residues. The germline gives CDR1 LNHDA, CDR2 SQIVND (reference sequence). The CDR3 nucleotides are TGTGCCAGTAGTATTGGGACAGGGTACTCTGGGGCCAACGTCCTGACTTTC. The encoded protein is CASSIGTGYSGANVLTF.

CDR3 nucleotide sequence: TGTGCCAGCAGTACCCCTTCCGGGACAGGCGGTGAAGCTTTCTTT. Translated: CASSTPSGTGGEAFF. The chain is built from TRBV28 and TRBJ1-1; TRBD1 matches at 8 bases. The junction had 12 bases not matched to a gene; V was cut back by 5 bases and J by 7 bases. CDR1 and CDR2 from the germline V gene are MDHEN and SYDVKM. The CDR3 is 15 residues long.